This entry lists 8 T cell receptor beta chains sequenced from one sample in a study of Ad26.COV2.S vaccination and SARS-CoV-2 variants. The data were produced by immunoSEQ multiplex PCR, yet TCRdb's version contains in-frame clones alone and is incomplete. Counted here are about 400,000 clones, around nine tenths occurring once; the ten biggest clones make up about 3.6%. Specified treatment: roughly 20 received Ad26.COV2.S at low or high dose, single or two shots; 5 received placebo; per-sample allocation not given. It was on day 63 after the first vaccine or placebo injection that samples were taken. Source: peripheral blood, taken in a trial of Ad26.COV2.S vaccine versus placebo. These receptors were collected from a person between 18 and 59 years old who received the Ad26.COV2.S COVID-19 vaccine or a placebo.

The chain carries TRBV5-1 and TRBJ1-3, with 7 bases fitting TRBD1. Germline V gene sequence: CDR1 SGHRS, CDR2 YFSETQ. The CDR3 contains 18 residues. Germline trimming cut 2 bases from V and 0 bases from J; bases unmatched to any gene: 11. In nucleotides, the CDR3 is TGCGCCAGCAGCTTACAGGGGCGGGAGTCGCTCTCTGGAAACACCATATATTTT. Protein sequence: CASSLQGRESLSGNTIYF.

V gene TRBV27 combines with J gene TRBJ1-2, with 8 bases that match TRBD1. From germline, CDR1 is MNHEY and CDR2 SMNVEV (reference sequence). This CDR3 spans 17 amino acids. After removal of 6 bases from V and 5 bases from J, the junction contained 17 bases not matched to a gene. The CDR3 DNA follows: TGTGCCAGCAGAAGTTTGCTCCAGGGGGCGTTAGGATATGGCTACACCTTC. Translated, it gives CASRSLLQGALGYGYTF.

V gene TRBV12-3 or TRBV12-4 combines with J gene TRBJ1-2; unclear D gene. Deletions cut 3 bases from V and 8 bases from J, with 7 bases between. The CDR3 runs to 11 residues. The CDR3 region has the DNA TGTGCCAGCAGTTTCCGGAGCGGCTACACCTTC. Protein: CASSFRSGYTF.

The rearrangement links TRBV29-1 to TRBJ1-1; TRBD1 is a possible D gene (6 bases). This CDR3 comprises 14 residues. CDR1 is SQVTM and CDR2 is ANQGSEA in the germline V gene. The V end lost 5 bases, the J end lost 10 bases, and 23 bases lay between the germline ends. DNA of the CDR3: TGCAGCGTTCTCTCTACCCCGGGACATGTGATAGCTTTCTTT. This gives the protein CSVLSTPGHVIAFF.

V usage is TRBV5-1 and J usage is TRBJ2-3, with 11 bases aligning to TRBD2. CDR1 SGHRS and CDR2 YFSETQ come from the germline V gene. The CDR3 covers 18 residues. After removal of 4 bases from V and 4 bases from J, the junction contained 14 bases not matched to a gene. The CDR3 sequence: CASSLTGTSGRAADTQYF. For the CDR3, the DNA is TGCGCCAGCAGCCTAACTGGGACTAGCGGAAGGGCGGCAGATACGCAGTATTTT.

This clone was found once. V gene TRBV4-3 combines with J gene TRBJ1-1, with no clear D. The germline gives CDR1 LGHNA, CDR2 YSLEER. This CDR3 has 13 amino acids. Trimming removed 0 bases from V and 12 bases from J, with 14 bases in between. CDR3 nucleotides: TGCGCCAGCAGCCAAGACTTGACCGGAAATACTTTCTTT. This gives the protein CASSQDLTGNTFF.

The chain employs TRBV6-1 and TRBJ2-3; D is possibly TRBD1 or TRBD2 (6 bases each). CDR3 length: 15 amino acids. The germline V gene encodes CDR1 MNHNS and CDR2 SASEGT. Trimming stripped 3 bases from V and 6 bases from J, with 16 bases between. The CDR3 is CASSDRGSGADTQYF. Here the CDR3 DNA reads TGTGCCAGCAGTGATCGCGGGTCGGGGGCGGATACGCAGTATTTT.

This clone was seen just once. The chain employs TRBV5-1 and TRBJ1-2; no clear D. The CDR3 is 16 residues long. CDR1 is SGHRS and CDR2 is YFSETQ in the germline V gene. Trimming shortened V by 4 bases and J by 7 bases, and 23 bases separated the two germline ends. The CDR3 sequence: CASSPGSTTREFGYTF. The CDR3 DNA reads TGCGCCAGCAGCCCAGGTTCTACCACTAGGGAATTTGGCTACACCTTC.